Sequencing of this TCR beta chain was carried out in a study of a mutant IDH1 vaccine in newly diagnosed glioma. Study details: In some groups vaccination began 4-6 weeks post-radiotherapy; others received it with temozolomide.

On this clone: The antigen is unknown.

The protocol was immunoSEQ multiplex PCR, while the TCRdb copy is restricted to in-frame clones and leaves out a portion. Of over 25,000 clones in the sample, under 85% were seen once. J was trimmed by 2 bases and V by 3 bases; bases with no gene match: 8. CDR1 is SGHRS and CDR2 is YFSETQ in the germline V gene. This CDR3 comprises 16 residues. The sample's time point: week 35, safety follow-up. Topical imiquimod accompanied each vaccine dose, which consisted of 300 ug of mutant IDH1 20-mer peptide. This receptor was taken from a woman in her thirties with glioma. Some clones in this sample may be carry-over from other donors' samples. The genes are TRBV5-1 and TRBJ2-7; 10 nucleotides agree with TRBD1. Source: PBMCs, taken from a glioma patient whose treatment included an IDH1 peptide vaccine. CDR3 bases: TGCGCCAGCAGCTATGGGACAGGGGATTTAACCTACGAGCAGTACTTC. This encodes CASSYGTGDLTYEQYF.